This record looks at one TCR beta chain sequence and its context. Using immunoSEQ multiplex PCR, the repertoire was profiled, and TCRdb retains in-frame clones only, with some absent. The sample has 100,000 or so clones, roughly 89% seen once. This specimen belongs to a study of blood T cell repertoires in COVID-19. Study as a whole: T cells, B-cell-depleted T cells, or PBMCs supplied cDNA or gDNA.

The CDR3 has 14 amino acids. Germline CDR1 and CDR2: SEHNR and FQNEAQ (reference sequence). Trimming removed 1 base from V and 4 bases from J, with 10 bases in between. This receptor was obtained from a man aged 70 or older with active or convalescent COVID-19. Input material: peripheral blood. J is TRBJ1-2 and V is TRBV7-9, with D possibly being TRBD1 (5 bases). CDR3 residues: CASSLDGGIYGYTF. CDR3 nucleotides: TGTGCCAGCAGCTTAGATGGGGGGATCTATGGCTACACCTTC.